This TCR beta chain is from a study of PD-L1 blockade in urothelial cancer. On the study more broadly: Blood drawn 3 weeks (second dose) and 6 weeks after treatment start was analyzed.

Germline CDR1 is SEHNR and CDR2 is FQNEAQ (reference sequence). The CDR3 extends over 15 amino acids. With V trimmed by 6 bases and J by 2 bases, 10 bases remained unmatched. Here immunoSEQ multiplex PCR was the method, and the copy in TCRdb shows in-frame clones only, minus some. Among tens of thousands of clones, roughly 90% were seen once, and the ten largest hold 8.5% to 9.5%. The material was PBMCs, obtained around atezolizumab (anti-PD-L1) treatment. The sequence derives from a man aged 55 to 70 with urothelial cancer. The V gene is TRBV7-9, the J gene TRBJ2-7, with 7 bases lining up with TRBD1. CDR3 DNA sequence: TGTGCCAGCAGTTTCTCGGAGACAGGGACCTACGAGCAGTACTTC. It translates to CASSFSETGTYEQYF.